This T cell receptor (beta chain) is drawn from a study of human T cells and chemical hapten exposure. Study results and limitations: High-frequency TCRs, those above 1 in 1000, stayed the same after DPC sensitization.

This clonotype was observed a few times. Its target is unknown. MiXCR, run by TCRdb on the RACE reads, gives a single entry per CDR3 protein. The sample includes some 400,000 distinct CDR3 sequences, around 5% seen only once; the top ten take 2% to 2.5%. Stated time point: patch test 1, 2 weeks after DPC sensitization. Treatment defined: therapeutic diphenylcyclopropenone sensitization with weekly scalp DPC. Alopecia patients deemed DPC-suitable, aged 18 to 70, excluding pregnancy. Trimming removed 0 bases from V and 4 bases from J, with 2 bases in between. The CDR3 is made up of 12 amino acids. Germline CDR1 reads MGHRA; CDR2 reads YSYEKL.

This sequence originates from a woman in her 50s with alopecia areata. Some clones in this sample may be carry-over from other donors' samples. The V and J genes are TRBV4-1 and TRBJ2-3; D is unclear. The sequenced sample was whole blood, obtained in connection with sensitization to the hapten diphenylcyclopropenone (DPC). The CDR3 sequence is CASSQESDTQYF. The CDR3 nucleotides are TGCGCCAGCAGCCAAGAGTCAGATACGCAGTATTTT.